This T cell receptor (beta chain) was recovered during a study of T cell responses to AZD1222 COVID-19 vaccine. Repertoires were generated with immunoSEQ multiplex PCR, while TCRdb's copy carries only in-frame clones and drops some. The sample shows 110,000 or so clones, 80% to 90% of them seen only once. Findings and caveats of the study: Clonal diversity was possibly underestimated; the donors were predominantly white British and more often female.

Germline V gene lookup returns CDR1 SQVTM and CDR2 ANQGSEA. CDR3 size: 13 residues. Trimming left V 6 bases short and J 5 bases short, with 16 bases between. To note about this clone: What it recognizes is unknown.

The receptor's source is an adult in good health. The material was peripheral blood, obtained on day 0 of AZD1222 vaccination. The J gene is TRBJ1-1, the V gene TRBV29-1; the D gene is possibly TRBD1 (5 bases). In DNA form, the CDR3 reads TGCAGCGTGACGGACACTTTTTGGACTGAAGCTTTCTTT. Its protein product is CSVTDTFWTEAFF.